This entry lists 7 T cell receptor beta chains sequenced from one sample in a study of identifying expanded T cells in peripheral blood. This table comes from immunoSEQ multiplex PCR, and its TCRdb copy is limited to in-frame clones, with some not included. The sample contains under 150,000 clones, approximately 86% of which appear only once. Sequencing used blood. The origin of the receptors is a person aged 18 to 75 in good health.

The chain is built from TRBV27 and TRBJ1-3; TRBD1 is a possible D gene (6 bases). Trimming removed 1 base at V and 4 bases at J, with 8 bases between. Germline lookup yields CDR1 MNHEY and CDR2 SMNVEV (reference sequence). The CDR3 runs 14 residues. For the CDR3, the DNA is TGTGCCAGCAGTTTATATGGGACAGGAAACACCATATATTTT. This sequence encodes CASSLYGTGNTIYF.

This chain uses TRBV19 with TRBJ1-5, with D maybe TRBD1 (5 bases). The V end was cut by 5 bases, the J end by 1 base, with 18 bases between. Germline V gives CDR1 LNHDA, CDR2 SQIVND (reference sequence). This CDR3 has 17 residues. CDR3 in amino acids: CASSAGAPGWSNQPQHF. CDR3 nucleotides: TGTGCCAGTAGTGCTGGGGCCCCCGGTTGGAGCAATCAGCCCCAGCATTTT.

The gene calls are TRBV11-1 and TRBJ1-1; D not resolved. The CDR3 sequence is 13 residues long. V gave up 5 bases and J gave up 0 bases, with 7 bases separating them. Germline V gene sequence: CDR1 SGHAT, CDR2 FQDESV (reference sequence). CDR3 nucleotide sequence: TGTGCCAGCAGCCCCGGTCTGAACACTGAAGCTTTCTTT. Protein: CASSPGLNTEAFF.

The rearrangement joins TRBV2 to TRBJ1-1; no clear D gene. This CDR3 spans 15 amino acids. Trimming stripped 2 bases from V and 0 bases from J, with 10 bases between. Germline V gives CDR1 SNHLY, CDR2 FYNNEI. The CDR3 DNA sequence: TGTGCCAGCAGTGAACGTTTGCTAATGAACACTGAAGCTTTCTTT. It is translated as CASSERLLMNTEAFF.

J is TRBJ1-1 and V is TRBV6-1; no clear D. The CDR3 totals 11 residues. V shed 9 bases and J shed 1 base, with 6 bases lying between them. Looked up from germline, CDR1 is MNHNS and CDR2 is SASEGT. The CDR3 is CASQRNTEAFF. The CDR3 nucleotides read TGTGCCAGTCAGAGGAACACTGAAGCTTTCTTT.

The chain combines TRBV6-5 with TRBJ2-7; 8 bases fit TRBD1. The CDR3 spans 15 residues. Germline loops: CDR1 MNHEY, CDR2 SVGAGI. Unmatched junction bases numbered 7, after V lost 0 bases and J lost 6 bases. In DNA form, the CDR3 reads TGTGCCAGCAGTTACTCGGCGGGACAGGCTCGCGAGCAGTACTTC. Its translation is CASSYSAGQAREQYF.

The chain joins TRBV29-1 to TRBJ2-3; 11 positions match TRBD2. This CDR3 region has 14 residues. Germline lookup yields CDR1 SQVTM and CDR2 ANQGSEA. The J segment lost 2 bases and the V segment lost 7 bases, leaving 5 bases of the junction unmatched. CDR3 region: CSGGLADFTDTQYF. The CDR3 nucleotides are TGCAGCGGGGGACTAGCGGATTTCACAGATACGCAGTATTTT.